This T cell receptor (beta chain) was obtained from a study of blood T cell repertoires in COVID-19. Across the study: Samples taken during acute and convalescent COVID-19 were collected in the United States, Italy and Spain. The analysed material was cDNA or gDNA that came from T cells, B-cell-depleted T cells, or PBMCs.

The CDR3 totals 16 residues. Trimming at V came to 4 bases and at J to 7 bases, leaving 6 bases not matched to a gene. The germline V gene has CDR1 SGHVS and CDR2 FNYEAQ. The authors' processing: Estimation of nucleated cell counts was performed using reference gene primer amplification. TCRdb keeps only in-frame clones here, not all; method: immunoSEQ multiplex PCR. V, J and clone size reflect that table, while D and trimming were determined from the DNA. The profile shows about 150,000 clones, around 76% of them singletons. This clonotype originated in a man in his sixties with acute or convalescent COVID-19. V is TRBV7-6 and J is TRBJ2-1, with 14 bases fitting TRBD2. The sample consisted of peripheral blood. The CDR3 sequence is CASSSAGTSGRNEQFF. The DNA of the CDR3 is TGTGCCAGCAGCTCAGCCGGGACTAGCGGGAGAAATGAGCAGTTCTTC.